The 18 T cell receptor beta chains below all came from one sample that was sequenced in a study of T-cell reconstitution after alpha-beta-depleted transplantation in children. As it was prepared, the TCRbeta library received unique molecular identifiers. TCRdb re-called the PCR reads through MiXCR, storing one row per CDR3 protein. The data hold hundreds of thousands of distinct CDR3 sequences, with roughly a tenth observed a single time. The source material was PBMCs, sampled before TCRalphabeta/CD19-depleted stem cell transplant. Receptor source: a child aged 2-15 years with inherited bone marrow failure, due to receive a stem cell transplant.

The chain joins TRBV5-8 to TRBJ2-1; TRBD1 matches at 7 bases. The CDR3 length is 14 residues. From germline, CDR1 is SGHTS and CDR2 YDEGEE. V trimming: 0 bases; J trimming: 5 bases; junction bases outside the gene matches: 2. In nucleotides, the CDR3 is TGTGCCAGCAGCTTGGCGGGACAGAACAATGAGCAGTTCTTC. Protein: CASSLAGQNNEQFF.

In its sample, this clonotype was seen a few times. V gene TRBV30 combines with J gene TRBJ2-2; 7 positions match TRBD2. CDR3 size: 15 residues. Germline V gene lookup returns CDR1 GTSNPN and CDR2 SVGIG (reference sequence). V gave up 0 bases and J gave up 4 bases; unmatched junction bases: 5. This CDR3 reads CAWSVVAGGTGELFF. CDR3 bases: TGTGCCTGGAGTGTTGTAGCGGGTGGCACCGGGGAGCTGTTTTTT.

The sample holds many counts of this clonotype. The rearrangement uses TRBV19 and TRBJ2-1; D not resolved. The CDR3 runs to 15 residues. The ends were cut back, 0 bases at V and 3 bases at J, with 9 bases in the middle. Germline V gene data show CDR1 as LNHDA and CDR2 as SQIVND (reference sequence). Written as DNA, the CDR3 is TGTGCCAGTAGTATAGATCATAATAGCTACAATGAGCAGTTCTTC. Amino acid sequence: CASSIDHNSYNEQFF.

In this sample, this clonotype turned up many times. Here the CDR3 DNA reads TGCAGTGCTACGACCTCACAGGGGGCTAGGTACGAGCAGTACTTC. Protein sequence: CSATTSQGARYEQYF. The chain links TRBV20-1 to TRBJ2-7; TRBD1 matches at 9 bases. The J segment lost 4 bases and the V segment lost 4 bases, leaving 11 bases of the junction unmatched. Looked up from germline, CDR1 is DFQATT and CDR2 is SNEGSKA (reference sequence). This CDR3 contains 15 residues.

This clonotype was recorded at least ten times. V usage is TRBV10-3 and J usage is TRBJ2-7; no reliable D call. This CDR3 comprises 16 residues. Germline V lookup: CDR1 ENHRY, CDR2 SYGVKD. V was trimmed by 4 bases and J by 0 bases, leaving 16 bases between them. The CDR3 DNA reads as TGTGCCATCAGTGGATCCGGGCCGGACGGCTCCTACGAGCAGTACTTC. It translates to CAISGSGPDGSYEQYF.

This clonotype was counted at least ten times. This sequence joins TRBV7-8 and TRBJ2-4; possibly TRBD2 for D (7 bases). V was cut by 4 bases and J by 1 base, with 17 bases left in between. CDR3 length: 17 amino acids. CDR1 and CDR2 from the germline V gene are SGHVS and FQNEAQ. The CDR3 here is CASSSEQGGLAKNIQYF. In nucleotides, the CDR3 is TGTGCCAGCAGCTCGGAACAGGGAGGGTTGGCCAAAAACATTCAGTACTTC.

This clonotype was detected many times. The V gene is TRBV11-1, the J gene TRBJ2-4, with 8 nucleotides matching TRBD1. The V gene end was trimmed by 5 bases and the J gene end by 0 bases; junction bases not matched to a gene: 15. The germline V gene encodes CDR1 SGHAT and CDR2 FQDESV (reference sequence). CDR3 size: 19 residues. The CDR3 DNA sequence: TGTGCCAGCAGCCCACGCAAGAAGGGACAGGTGCTAGCCAAAAACATTCAGTACTTC. Encoded protein: CASSPRKKGQVLAKNIQYF.

This clonotype came up many times. The rearrangement links TRBV29-1 to TRBJ2-7, with a weak D call TRBD2 (6 bases). CDR1 and CDR2 (germline): SQVTM, ANQGSEA. The CDR3 contains 13 residues. Trimming stripped 4 bases from V and 2 bases from J, with 12 bases between. The CDR3 protein is CSVARGTTYEQYF. The CDR3 DNA reads TGCAGCGTTGCCCGCGGGACGACCTACGAGCAGTACTTC.

In this sample, this clonotype turned up many times. The gene calls are TRBV7-2 and TRBJ2-1; either TRBD1 or TRBD2 may fit D (6 bases each). V was pared by 0 bases and J by 0 bases, with 15 bases between. Germline CDR1 and CDR2: SGHTA and FQGNSA. This CDR3 is built from 18 residues. The DNA for the CDR3 is TGTGCCAGCAGCTTAGCGGGGGGCGGATCCCACTCCTACAATGAGCAGTTCTTC. Residues: CASSLAGGGSHSYNEQFF.

This clonotype was found many times. This sequence joins TRBV7-9 and TRBJ2-1; 11 bases fit TRBD2. The CDR3 has 14 amino acids. J was trimmed by 8 bases and V by 6 bases; bases with no gene match: 6. Germline-derived CDR1 and CDR2 are SEHNR and FQNEAQ (reference sequence). The CDR3 here is CASSTSGSADEQFF. In DNA form, the CDR3 reads TGTGCCAGCAGTACTAGCGGGAGTGCCGATGAGCAGTTCTTC.

This chain links TRBV6-1 with TRBJ2-1, with D perhaps TRBD1 (5 bases). Germline V gene lookup returns CDR1 MNHNS and CDR2 SASEGT. Between the trimmed V and J ends, which lost 7 bases and 2 bases, there was a span of 15 bases. This CDR3 spans 15 amino acids. CDR3 sequence: CASTTAQDAYNEQFF. The DNA of the CDR3 is TGTGCCAGCACCACAGCACAGGATGCCTACAATGAGCAGTTCTTC.

This clonotype was observed many times. The chain has TRBV3-1 and TRBJ2-1, with D perhaps TRBD2 (6 bases). V gave up 0 bases and J gave up 2 bases, with 11 bases separating them. CDR1 is LGHDT and CDR2 is YNNKEL in the germline V gene (reference sequence). This CDR3 has 16 amino acids. The CDR3 region is CASSQEEGTTYNEQFF. As DNA, the CDR3 is TGTGCCAGCAGCCAAGAGGAGGGGACGACCTACAATGAGCAGTTCTTC.

As to this clonotype: A much larger clonotype is one base distant, so this may be a read error. The genes are TRBV12-3 or TRBV12-4 and TRBJ1-5, with D perhaps matching TRBD1 (6 bases). The V and J ends lost 3 bases and 4 bases respectively, with 13 bases between them. CDR3 length: 15 amino acids. The CDR3 DNA is TGTGCCAGCAGTTTCGGGGGGGGCCTAAATCAGCCCCAGCATTTT. This gives the protein CASSFGGGLNQPQHF.

This clonotype was counted many times. The V gene is TRBV3-1, the J gene TRBJ2-7; D is perhaps TRBD2 (5 bases). The CDR3 runs 16 residues. Germline CDR1 reads LGHDT; CDR2 reads YNNKEL (reference sequence). Trimming stripped 4 bases from V and 3 bases from J, with 19 bases between. The CDR3 spells CASSLRTAAGGYEQYF. In DNA, the CDR3 is TGTGCCAGCAGCCTTCGGACGGCGGCGGGTGGCTACGAGCAGTACTTC.

This clonotype was detected ten times or more. The J gene is TRBJ1-1, the V gene TRBV29-1; D unresolved. Trimming removed 4 bases from V and 4 bases from J, with 13 bases in between. CDR1 SQVTM and CDR2 ANQGSEA come from the germline V gene. This CDR3 is built from 13 residues. CDR3 region: CSVVEGLSTEAFF. The CDR3 bases are TGCAGCGTTGTGGAGGGCCTGAGCACTGAAGCTTTCTTT.

As for this clonotype: As the CDR3 is not closed by the conserved phenylalanine or tryptophan, this likely results from a read error. The rearrangement uses TRBV4-3 and TRBJ1-2; 12 bases map to TRBD1. Trimming at V came to 3 bases and at J to 4 bases, leaving 12 bases not matched to a gene. The CDR3 spans 18 residues. Per germline, CDR1 LGHNA and CDR2 YSLEER. CDR3 sequence (DNA): TGCGCCAGCAGCCACCTCCCCGGGACAGGGGGCGAGTCCTATGGCTACACCCTC. The encoded protein is CASSHLPGTGGESYGYTL.

This clonotype was seen ten or more times. This chain links TRBV6-5 with TRBJ2-5, with D possibly TRBD2 on 5 matching bases. This CDR3 is 15 amino acids long. The germline CDR1 and CDR2 sequences are MNHEY and SVGAGI. Trimming pared 2 bases from V and 2 bases from J, leaving 12 bases between. CDR3: CASSYPSAEQETQYF. CDR3 DNA: TGTGCCAGCAGTTACCCATCAGCGGAACAAGAGACCCAGTACTTC.

This clonotype was found many times. This sequence joins TRBV4-3 and TRBJ2-2; 12 bases map to TRBD2. The germline V gene has CDR1 LGHNA and CDR2 YSLEER. V dropped 0 bases and J dropped 4; count of bases not matched to a gene: 12. This CDR3 region has 20 residues. Here the CDR3 reads CASSQDLMTSGRLGTGELFF. In DNA form, the CDR3 reads TGCGCCAGCAGCCAAGATTTAATGACTAGCGGGAGATTGGGCACCGGGGAGCTGTTTTTT.